These 4 T cell receptor beta chains originate from one sample sequenced in a study of blood T cell repertoires in COVID-19. Profiled with immunoSEQ multiplex PCR; TCRdb holds only in-frame clones, not every one. The sample includes 140,000 to 150,000 clones, less than 90% of them seen just once. Material: PBMCs or T cells enriched from blood (not recorded which). The source of these receptors is a woman aged 45-65 years who had been exposed to COVID-19.

For the CDR3, the DNA is TGCGCCAGCAGCCCCTACAGGGATAGCCCCTACGAGCAGTACTTC. It yields the protein CASSPYRDSPYEQYF. The chain links TRBV5-1 to TRBJ2-7; tentatively, D is TRBD1 (6 bases). Germline assignment: CDR1 SGHRS and CDR2 YFSETQ. The CDR3 consists of 15 residues. Trimming shortened V by 4 bases and J by 2 bases, and 16 bases separated the two germline ends.

V gene TRBV6-1 combines with J gene TRBJ1-4, with 10 nucleotides matching TRBD1. The trim removed 2 bases at V and 8 bases at J, leaving 17 bases unmatched. The CDR3 consists of 19 residues. The germline CDR1 and CDR2 sequences are MNHNS and SASEGT. CDR3 nucleotide sequence: TGTGCCAGCAGTGAATTTATAATTACGACAGGGGGCTCGGGGGAAAAACTGTTTTTT. Its translation is CASSEFIITTGGSGEKLFF.

This chain uses TRBV5-6 with TRBJ2-1, with a weak D call TRBD1 (5 bases). The germline CDR1 and CDR2 sequences are SGHDT and YYEEEE. The CDR3 totals 15 residues. Trimming cost V 3 bases and J 5 bases, with 15 bases left between them. The chain's CDR3 is CASSSDSIKDNEQFF. Written as DNA, the CDR3 is TGTGCCAGCAGCTCAGACAGTATCAAAGACAATGAGCAGTTCTTC.

The V and J genes are TRBV6-5 and TRBJ1-1, with 9 nucleotides matching TRBD1. V lost 7 bases and J lost 4; bases outside the gene matches: 7. The CDR3 totals 14 residues. Germline V gene data show CDR1 as MNHEY and CDR2 as SVGAGI. The CDR3 protein is CASKSGQGTTEAFF. CDR3 sequence (DNA): TGTGCCAGCAAGTCGGGACAGGGAACCACTGAAGCTTTCTTT.